Listed below are T cell receptor beta chains from one sample, sequenced in a study of T cell responses to AZD1222 COVID-19 vaccine. Sequencing was performed with immunoSEQ multiplex PCR; in TCRdb, only in-frame clones are kept and a portion is missing. The table includes some 110,000 clones, about 90% detected once. This material consisted of peripheral blood, taken on day 0 of AZD1222 vaccination. These receptors came from an adult in good health. The CDR3 runs from the conserved cysteine through the conserved F or W. The order of the fields is D gene, clone size, J gene, V gene, CDR3 DNA, CDR3 protein. The D gene is left open where the match is weak. The size of a clone is reported for some rows only, either as once, few or many, or as a class for expanded clones.

NA,NA,TRBJ1-2,TRBV28,TGTGCCAGCAGTTTATTGGCCCTCGCTAACTATGGCTACACCTTC,CASSLLALANYGYTF
NA,NA,TRBJ1-5,TRBV16,TGTGCCAGCAGCCAAGCATCGACAGTCTATAGCAATCAGCCCCAGCATTTT,CASSQASTVYSNQPQHF
NA,NA,TRBJ1-5,TRBV28,TGTGCCAGCGGTCGGGGGGGCGGGCAGCCCCAGCATTTT,CASGRGGGQPQHF
NA,NA,TRBJ1-3,TRBV30,TGTGCCTGGACCTGGGGCTCAATCTCTGGAAACACCATATATTTT,CAWTWGSISGNTIYF
TRBD1,NA,TRBJ1-2,TRBV19,TGTGCCAGTAGTGCCTGGGACAGGGGGATAGATGGCTACACCTTC,CASSAWDRGIDGYTF
NA,NA,TRBJ1-1,TRBV4-1,TGCGCCAGCAGCCCTCCAGGAAGTTACACAATGAACACTGAAGCTTTCTTT,CASSPPGSYTMNTEAFF
NA,NA,TRBJ1-2,TRBV5-5,TGTGCCAGCAGCTTGGCACCGGCTAACTATGGCTACACCTTC,CASSLAPANYGYTF
NA,NA,TRBJ2-3,TRBV2,TGTGCCAGCGGTTTGGGGGGCCGGGCAGATACGCAGTATTTT,CASGLGGRADTQYF
NA,NA,TRBJ1-3,TRBV4-1,TGCGCCAGCAGCCAAGATGGGGGGAATGGAAACACCATATATTTT,CASSQDGGNGNTIYF
NA,few,TRBJ2-1,TRBV5-4,TGTGCCAGCAGCCCCGAACCTTTAGTCCTCAATGAGCAGTTCTTC,CASSPEPLVLNEQFF
TRBD1,once,TRBJ1-4,TRBV9,TGTGCCAGCAGCCTAAGACAGGGTGGCGAAAAACTGTTTTTT,CASSLRQGGEKLFF
TRBD1,NA,TRBJ1-2,TRBV2,TGTGCCAGCAGCTCCGGGACAGGGTATCGTGGCTACACCTTC,CASSSGTGYRGYTF
NA,NA,TRBJ2-5,TRBV29-1,TGCAGCGTTGTGTCCCTTGAGACCCAGTACTTC,CSVVSLETQYF
TRBD1,NA,TRBJ2-7,TRBV6-5,TGTGCCAGCAGCCCAATGAGACAGGGGTCCCACGAGCAGTACTTC,CASSPMRQGSHEQYF
NA,NA,TRBJ1-6,TRBV4-1,TGCGCCAGCAGCCAAAATTTGGGGAAAAATAATTCACCCCTCCACTTT,CASSQNLGKNNSPLHF
NA,NA,TRBJ1-5,TRBV28,TGTGCCAGCATCCAGGGACCGGGTCAGCCCCAGCATTTT,CASIQGPGQPQHF
TRBD2,once,TRBJ2-1,TRBV7-3,TGTGCCAGCAGCTCGCTAGCGGGAGGGCTCGGTGAGCAGTTCTTC,CASSSLAGGLGEQFF
NA,once,TRBJ2-1,TRBV12-3/TRBV12-4,TGTGCCAGCACCCTACACGCGACAAATGAGCAGTTCTTC,CASTLHATNEQFF
NA,NA,TRBJ1-2,TRBV14,TGTGCCAGTTCCGGTAGACAGGCTTATGGCTACACCTTC,CASSGRQAYGYTF
NA,NA,TRBJ1-3,TRBV19,TGTGCCAGTGCGAAGGGAAACACCATATATTTT,CASAKGNTIYF
NA,NA,TRBJ1-2,TRBV6-1,TGTGCCAGCAGTGAAACCCCTGACAGTAACTATGGCTACACCTTC,CASSETPDSNYGYTF
NA,NA,TRBJ2-7,TRBV9,TGTGCCAGCAGCGCGCGCTCGGGGGGCGGCTCCTACGAGCAGTACTTC,CASSARSGGGSYEQYF
TRBD2,NA,TRBJ2-5,TRBV13,TGTGCCAGCAGCTTCGCTAGCGGGCAAGAGACCCAGTACTTC,CASSFASGQETQYF
TRBD1,NA,TRBJ2-7,TRBV5-8,TGTGCCAGCAGCTTAGGACAGGGGGCTTTCTACGAGCAGTACTTC,CASSLGQGAFYEQYF
NA,NA,TRBJ2-3,TRBV15,TGTGCCACCAGCGGATCCACAGATACGCAGTATTTT,CATSGSTDTQYF
TRBD1,NA,TRBJ1-5,TRBV9,TGTGCCAGCAGCGCGACAGGGCTCGGTCAGCCCCAGCATTTT,CASSATGLGQPQHF
NA,NA,TRBJ1-2,TRBV24-1,TGTGCCACCAGTGATGGTGTTCGGGGTGAAGGCTACACCTTC,CATSDGVRGEGYTF
TRBD2,NA,TRBJ2-1,TRBV4-2,TGTGCCAGCAGCCAGGCTAGCGGGCTTGGCTATGAGCAGTTCTTC,CASSQASGLGYEQFF
TRBD1,once,TRBJ2-7,TRBV28,TGTGCCAGCAGTACTCGACAGGGTTTCTACGAGCAGTACTTC,CASSTRQGFYEQYF
NA,NA,TRBJ2-2,TRBV29-1,TGCAGCGTTTTCGGAGACAGTGGGGCCGGGGAGCTGTTTTTT,CSVFGDSGAGELFF
NA,NA,TRBJ1-2,TRBV28,TGTGCCAGCAGTAGGGGCCCCCCCTTAAACTATGGCTACACCTTC,CASSRGPPLNYGYTF
NA,NA,TRBJ1-1,TRBV19,TGTGCCAGTAGTATAGCTAGTCCTTTGAACACTGAAGCTTTCTTT,CASSIASPLNTEAFF
NA,NA,TRBJ2-7,TRBV28,TGTGCCAGCAGCCCCCCTGGGGCGGTAGGCGAGCAGTACTTC,CASSPPGAVGEQYF
NA,NA,TRBJ2-1,TRBV27,TGTGCCAGCAGTTTGGGTGGAGGGTACAATGAGCAGTTCTTC,CASSLGGGYNEQFF
NA,NA,TRBJ1-1,TRBV7-8,TGTGCCAGCAGCTTAAAGTGGACAGCTGGTCTGAACACTGAAGCTTTCTTT,CASSLKWTAGLNTEAFF
NA,NA,TRBJ1-1,TRBV7-3,TGTGCCAGCAGGCGAGACCGGAGCACTGAAGCTTTCTTT,CASRRDRSTEAFF
NA,once,TRBJ1-2,TRBV30,TGTGCCTGTCAGGGGACGGTTGGCTACACCTTC,CACQGTVGYTF
NA,NA,TRBJ2-1,TRBV2,TGTGCCAGCAGATCGACAGGGACTTTAAATGAGCAGTTCTTC,CASRSTGTLNEQFF
TRBD1,NA,TRBJ1-3,TRBV7-3,TGTGCCAGCAGCTTAAACGGGGGGACAGCTGGAAACACCATATATTTT,CASSLNGGTAGNTIYF
NA,NA,TRBJ1-6,TRBV27,TGTGCCAGCAGTCCTAGGTGGTATTCACCCCTCCACTTT,CASSPRWYSPLHF